Below, 17 T cell receptor beta chains from the same sample are listed, as sequenced in a study of T cell responses to AZD1222 COVID-19 vaccine. Only in-frame clones appear in the TCRdb table, and some are missing; sequencing was by immunoSEQ multiplex PCR. The table lists 85,000 to 90,000 clones, roughly 90% of them singletons. The source was peripheral blood, collected on day 0 of AZD1222 vaccination. The receptors were sampled from an adult in good health.

The V and J genes are TRBV7-9 and TRBJ1-4; a weak D match, TRBD1 (6 bases). Germline V gene sequence: CDR1 SEHNR, CDR2 FQNEAQ (reference sequence). V shed 5 bases and J shed 7 bases, with 17 bases lying between them. This CDR3 contains 15 residues. The CDR3 region is CASSIRQEGFEKLFF. As DNA, the CDR3 is TGTGCCAGCAGCATCCGACAGGAGGGTTTTGAAAAACTGTTTTTT.

The rearrangement uses TRBV7-9 and TRBJ1-3; 8 nucleotides agree with TRBD1. CDR3 length: 13 residues. The germline CDR1 and CDR2 sequences are SEHNR and FQNEAQ (reference sequence). Germline trimming cut 3 bases from V and 13 bases from J; bases unmatched to any gene: 8. CDR3 region: CASSLRETGEIYF. CDR3 bases: TGTGCCAGCAGCTTGCGGGAGACAGGGGAAATATATTTT.

The J gene is TRBJ2-1, the V gene TRBV27, with D possibly called TRBD1 or TRBD2 (5 bases each). The CDR3 is 14 amino acids. Deletions cut 1 base from V and 8 bases from J, with 12 bases between. Looked up from germline, CDR1 is MNHEY and CDR2 is SMNVEV (reference sequence). Written as DNA, the CDR3 is TGTGCCAGCAGTTTATTAGGGTTGGGGGATGAGCAGTTCTTC. Translated: CASSLLGLGDEQFF.

This clone was recorded only once. V and J are TRBV2 and TRBJ2-3, with 12 bases matching TRBD2. The junction had 9 bases not matched to a gene; V was cut back by 6 bases and J by 2 bases. The CDR3 sequence is 17 residues long. Germline V lookup: CDR1 SNHLY, CDR2 FYNNEI. CDR3: CASRVGLAGISTDTQYF. The DNA for the CDR3 is TGTGCCAGCAGGGTAGGACTAGCGGGGATTTCCACAGATACGCAGTATTTT.

V is TRBV4-1 and J is TRBJ2-7; perhaps D is TRBD1 or TRBD2 (5 bases each). V gave up 5 bases and J gave up 0 bases, with 11 bases separating them. Germline CDR1 reads MGHRA; CDR2 reads YSYEKL. The CDR3 spans 14 residues. CDR3 loop: CASSIRDGSYEQYF. Here the CDR3 DNA reads TGCGCCAGCAGCATCCGGGACGGCTCCTACGAGCAGTACTTC.

CDR3 DNA sequence: TGCGCCAGCAGGTTCTCAACTAGCGGCTCCTACAATGAGCAGTTCTTC. Its translation is CASRFSTSGSYNEQFF. The J gene is TRBJ2-1, the V gene TRBV5-1; TRBD2 agrees at 8 bases. J lost 0 bases, V lost 5 bases, and 7 bases had no gene match. Germline lookup yields CDR1 SGHRS and CDR2 YFSETQ. CDR3 length equals 16 residues.

The chain links TRBV9 to TRBJ2-1; TRBD2 agrees at 10 bases. The J segment lost 9 bases and the V segment lost 4 bases, leaving 10 bases of the junction unmatched. The V gene's germline CDR1 is SGDLS and CDR2 YYNGEE. This CDR3 is 15 amino acids long. CDR3 region: CASSSRLAGAGEQFF. CDR3 sequence (DNA): TGTGCCAGCAGCTCAAGACTAGCGGGTGCCGGTGAGCAGTTCTTC.

The rearrangement joins TRBV6-5 to TRBJ2-2; the D gene is possibly TRBD1 (6 bases). Trimming took off 0 bases at V and 3 bases at J, with 11 bases between the two ends. The germline V gene has CDR1 MNHEY and CDR2 SVGAGI. This CDR3 has 16 amino acids. Here the CDR3 DNA reads TGTGCCAGCAGTTACTCGCTGGACAGCTACACCGGGGAGCTGTTTTTT. This translates into CASSYSLDSYTGELFF.

This clone was counted only a few times. V is TRBV7-3 and J is TRBJ1-1, with a weak D call TRBD1 (5 bases). Trimming stripped 3 bases from V and 4 bases from J, with 9 bases between. The CDR3 consists of 13 residues. Looked up from germline, CDR1 is SGHTA and CDR2 is FQGTGA. As DNA, the CDR3 is TGTGCCAGCAGCTTTCAGGGAGGCACTGAAGCTTTCTTT. Encoded protein: CASSFQGGTEAFF.

The genes are TRBV19 and TRBJ1-1; D gene uncertain. Germline values: CDR1 LNHDA, CDR2 SQIVND (reference sequence). The germline V and J ends were trimmed by 8 bases and 0 bases, with 13 bases remaining between them. The CDR3 is 14 residues long. The CDR3 nucleotides read TGTGCCAGTCGACCGGTAAGACTGAACACTGAAGCTTTCTTT. Protein sequence: CASRPVRLNTEAFF.

This clone showed up just a few times. The genes are TRBV29-1 and TRBJ2-7; D perhaps matches TRBD2 (6 bases). V was clipped by 6 bases and J by 2 bases, with 14 bases between them. Germline values: CDR1 SQVTM, CDR2 ANQGSEA. The CDR3 covers 13 residues. The CDR3 region has the DNA TGCAGCGTCCAATTTGGCGGGACCTACGAGCAGTACTTC. It is translated as CSVQFGGTYEQYF.

The sample holds one count of this clone. This rearrangement joins TRBV18 to TRBJ2-5, with D unclear. V lost 3 bases, J lost 5 bases, and 7 bases lay in between. CDR3 length: 12 residues. The germline V gene has CDR1 KGHSH and CDR2 LQKENI. Here the CDR3 DNA reads TGTGCCAGCTCACCCTTCAGGGAGACCCAGTACTTC. Amino acids: CASSPFRETQYF.

The chain is built from TRBV28 and TRBJ1-1, with D unresolved. The CDR3 contains 17 residues. Trimming took off 4 bases at V and 1 base at J, with 19 bases between the two ends. The germline V gene encodes CDR1 MDHEN and CDR2 SYDVKM. In nucleotides, the CDR3 is TGTGCCAGCAGTTCGACCCGCGCGGCCGGGCAGAACACTGAAGCTTTCTTT. Its translation is CASSSTRAAGQNTEAFF.

The DNA for the CDR3 is TGCGCCAGCAGCCAAGGAATGAGGTACGAGCAGTACTTC. Its protein product is CASSQGMRYEQYF. This rearrangement joins TRBV4-1 to TRBJ2-7; no clear D gene. CDR3 length: 13 amino acids. Germline assignment: CDR1 MGHRA and CDR2 YSYEKL. V lost 1 base, J lost 4 bases, and 8 bases lay in between.

The V gene is TRBV3-1 (or the pseudogene TRBV3-2), the J gene TRBJ2-7; tentative D call: TRBD1 (5 bases). CDR1 is LGHDT and CDR2 is YNNKEL in the germline V gene (reference sequence). V was clipped by 2 bases and J by 0 bases, with 11 bases between them. The CDR3 sequence is 15 residues long. The DNA of the CDR3 is TGTGCCAGCAGCCAACGGCGCCAGGGCTCCTACGAGCAGTACTTC. It yields the protein CASSQRRQGSYEQYF.

The genes are TRBV6-5 and TRBJ1-5, with 7 bases lining up with TRBD1. Germline CDR1 is MNHEY and CDR2 is SVGAGI. V lost 6 bases and J lost 0; bases outside the gene matches: 5. The CDR3 runs to 15 residues. CDR3 loop: CASSTGAPSNQPQHF. The DNA for the CDR3 is TGTGCCAGCAGCACAGGGGCTCCTAGCAATCAGCCCCAGCATTTT.

The gene calls are TRBV10-1 and TRBJ2-3; 7 bases are shared with TRBD1. The CDR3 is 15 amino acids. Germline V gene lookup returns CDR1 WNHNN and CDR2 SYGVQD (reference sequence). V was pared by 3 bases and J by 2 bases, with 5 bases of the junction left unmatched. CDR3 in DNA: TGCGCCAGCAGTGATTGGGACAGCAACACAGATACGCAGTATTTT. Protein: CASSDWDSNTDTQYF.